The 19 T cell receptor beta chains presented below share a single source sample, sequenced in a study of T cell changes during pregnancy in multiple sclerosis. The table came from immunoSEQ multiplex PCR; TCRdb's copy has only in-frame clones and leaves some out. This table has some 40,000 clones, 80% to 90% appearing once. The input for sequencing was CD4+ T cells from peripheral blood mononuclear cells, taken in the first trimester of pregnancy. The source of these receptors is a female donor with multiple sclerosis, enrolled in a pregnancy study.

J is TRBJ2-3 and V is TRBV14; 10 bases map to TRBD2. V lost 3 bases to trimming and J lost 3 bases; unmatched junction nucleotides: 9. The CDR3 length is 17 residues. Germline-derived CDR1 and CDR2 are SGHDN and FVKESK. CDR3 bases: TGTGCCAGCAGCCACCATAAACCGGGACTAGCGACAGATACGCAGTATTTT. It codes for CASSHHKPGLATDTQYF.

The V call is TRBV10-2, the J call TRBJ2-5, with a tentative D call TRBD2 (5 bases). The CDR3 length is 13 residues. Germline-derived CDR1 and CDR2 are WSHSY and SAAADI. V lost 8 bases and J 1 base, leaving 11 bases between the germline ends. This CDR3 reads CASGGPLQETQYF. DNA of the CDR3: TGCGCCAGCGGAGGTCCCCTCCAAGAGACCCAGTACTTC.

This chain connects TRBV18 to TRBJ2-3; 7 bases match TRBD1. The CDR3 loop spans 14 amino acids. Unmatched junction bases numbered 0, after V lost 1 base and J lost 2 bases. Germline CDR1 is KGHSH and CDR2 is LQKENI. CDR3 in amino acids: CASSPQGATDTQYF. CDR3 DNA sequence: TGTGCCAGCTCACCACAGGGGGCCACAGATACGCAGTATTTT.

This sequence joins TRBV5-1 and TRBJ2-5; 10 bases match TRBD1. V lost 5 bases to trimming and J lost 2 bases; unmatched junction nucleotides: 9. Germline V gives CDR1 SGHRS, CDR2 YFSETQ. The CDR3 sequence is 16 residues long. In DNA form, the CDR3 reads TGCGCCAGCAGTCGTCGGACAGGGGGATGGCAAGAGACCCAGTACTTC. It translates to CASSRRTGGWQETQYF.

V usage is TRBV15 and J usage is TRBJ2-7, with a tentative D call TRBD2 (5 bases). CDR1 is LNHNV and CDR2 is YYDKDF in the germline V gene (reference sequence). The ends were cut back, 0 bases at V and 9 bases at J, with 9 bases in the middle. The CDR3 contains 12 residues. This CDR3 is CATSRDSGLQYF. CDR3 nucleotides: TGTGCCACCAGCAGAGATTCGGGGTTGCAGTACTTC.

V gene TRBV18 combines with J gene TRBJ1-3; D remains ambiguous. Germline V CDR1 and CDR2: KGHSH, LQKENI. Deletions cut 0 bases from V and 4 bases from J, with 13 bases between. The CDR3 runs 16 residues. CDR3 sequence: CASSPPAPTGGNTIYF. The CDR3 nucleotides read TGTGCCAGCTCACCACCCGCCCCCACCGGGGGAAACACCATATATTTT.

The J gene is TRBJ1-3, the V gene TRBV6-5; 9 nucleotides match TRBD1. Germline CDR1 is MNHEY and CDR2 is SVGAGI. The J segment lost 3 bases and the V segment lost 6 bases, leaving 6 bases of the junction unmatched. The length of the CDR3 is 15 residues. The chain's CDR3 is CASRRQGGGGNTIYF. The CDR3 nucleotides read TGTGCCAGCAGGCGACAGGGGGGAGGTGGAAACACCATATATTTT.

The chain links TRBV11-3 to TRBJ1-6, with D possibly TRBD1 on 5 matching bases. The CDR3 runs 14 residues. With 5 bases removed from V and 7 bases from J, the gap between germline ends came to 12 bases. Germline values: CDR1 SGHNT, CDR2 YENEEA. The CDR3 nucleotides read TGTGCCAGCAGCCGGGGACTGACAAATTCACCCCTCCACTTT. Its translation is CASSRGLTNSPLHF.

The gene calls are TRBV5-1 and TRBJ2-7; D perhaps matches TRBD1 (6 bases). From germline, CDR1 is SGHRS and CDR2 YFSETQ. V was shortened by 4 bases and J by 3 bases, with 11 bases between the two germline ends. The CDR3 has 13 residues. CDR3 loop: CASSVTGLYEQYF. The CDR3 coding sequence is TGCGCCAGCAGCGTGACAGGACTCTACGAGCAGTACTTC.

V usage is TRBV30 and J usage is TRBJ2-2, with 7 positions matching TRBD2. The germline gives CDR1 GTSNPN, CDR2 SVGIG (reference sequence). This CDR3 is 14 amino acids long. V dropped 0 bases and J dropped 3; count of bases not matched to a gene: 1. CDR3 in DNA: TGTGCCTGGAGTGTCGGGGGGTACACCGGGGAGCTGTTTTTT. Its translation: CAWSVGGYTGELFF.

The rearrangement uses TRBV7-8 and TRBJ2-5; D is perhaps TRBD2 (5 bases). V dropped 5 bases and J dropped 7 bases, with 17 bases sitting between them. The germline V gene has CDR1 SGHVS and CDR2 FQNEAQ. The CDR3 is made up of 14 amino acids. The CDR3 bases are TGTGCCAGCAGCGCAAGAGAGGGCTGGGGGACCCAGTACTTC. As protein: CASSAREGWGTQYF. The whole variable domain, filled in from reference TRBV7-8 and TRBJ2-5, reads GAGVSQSPRYKVAKRGQDVALRCDPISGHVSLFWYQQALGQGPEFLTYFQNEAQLDKSGLPSDRFFAERPEGSVSTLKIQRTQQEDSAVYLCASSAREGWGTQYFGPGTRLLVL.

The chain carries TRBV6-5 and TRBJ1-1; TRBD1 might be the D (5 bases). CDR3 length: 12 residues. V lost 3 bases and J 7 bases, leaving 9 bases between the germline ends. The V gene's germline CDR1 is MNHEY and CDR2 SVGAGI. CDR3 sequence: CASSYQDSEAFF. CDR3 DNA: TGTGCCAGCAGTTATCAAGACAGTGAAGCTTTCTTT.

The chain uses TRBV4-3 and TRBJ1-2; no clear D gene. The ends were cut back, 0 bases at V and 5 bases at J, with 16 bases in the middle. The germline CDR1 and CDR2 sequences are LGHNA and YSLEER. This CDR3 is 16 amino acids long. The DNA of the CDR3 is TGCGCCAGCAGCCAAGATCACGAGCCAGAGGCGTATGGCTACACCTTC. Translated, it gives CASSQDHEPEAYGYTF.

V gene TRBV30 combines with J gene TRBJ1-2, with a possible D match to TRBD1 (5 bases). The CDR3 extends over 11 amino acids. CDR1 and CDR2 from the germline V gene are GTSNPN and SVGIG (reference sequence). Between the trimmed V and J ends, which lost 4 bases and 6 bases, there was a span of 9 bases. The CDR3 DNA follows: TGTGCCTGGACAGGGTTGGATGGCTACACCTTC. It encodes CAWTGLDGYTF.

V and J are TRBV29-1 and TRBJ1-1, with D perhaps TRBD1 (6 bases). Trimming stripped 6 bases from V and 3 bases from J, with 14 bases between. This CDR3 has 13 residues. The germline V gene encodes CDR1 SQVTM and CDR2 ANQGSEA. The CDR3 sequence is CSVRTGMDTEAFF. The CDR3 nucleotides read TGCAGCGTACGAACAGGGATGGACACTGAAGCTTTCTTT. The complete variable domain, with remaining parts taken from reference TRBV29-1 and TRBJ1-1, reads SAVISQKPSRDICQRGTSLTIQCQVDSQVTMMFWYRQQPGQSLTLIATANQGSEATYESGFVIDKFPISRPNLTFSTLTVSNMSPEDSSIYLCSVRTGMDTEAFFGQGTRLTVV.

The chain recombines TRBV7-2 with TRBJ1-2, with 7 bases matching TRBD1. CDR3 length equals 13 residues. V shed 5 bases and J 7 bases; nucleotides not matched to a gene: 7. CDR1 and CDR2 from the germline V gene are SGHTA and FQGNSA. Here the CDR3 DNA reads TGTGCCAGCAGCGGTACAGGGGAGAGTGGCTACACCTTC. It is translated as CASSGTGESGYTF.

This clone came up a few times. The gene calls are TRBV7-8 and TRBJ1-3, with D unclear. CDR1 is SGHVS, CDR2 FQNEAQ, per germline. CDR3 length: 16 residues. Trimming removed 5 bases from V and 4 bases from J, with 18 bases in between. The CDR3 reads CASSRSYSLAGNTIYF. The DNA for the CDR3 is TGTGCCAGCAGCCGTTCCTACAGTCTGGCCGGAAACACCATATATTTT.

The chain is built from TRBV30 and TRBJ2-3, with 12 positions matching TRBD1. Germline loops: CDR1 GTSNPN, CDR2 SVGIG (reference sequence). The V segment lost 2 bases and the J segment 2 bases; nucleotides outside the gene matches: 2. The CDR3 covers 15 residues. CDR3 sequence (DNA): TGTGCCTGGAGTAGGGGACAGGGGGCCACAGATACGCAGTATTTT. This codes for CAWSRGQGATDTQYF.

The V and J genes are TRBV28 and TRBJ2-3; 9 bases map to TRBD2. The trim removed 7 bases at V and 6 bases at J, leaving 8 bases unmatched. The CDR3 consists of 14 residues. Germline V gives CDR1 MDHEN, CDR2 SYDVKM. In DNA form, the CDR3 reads TGTGCCAGCAAAATAGCGGGAGCATCGGATACGCAGTATTTT. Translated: CASKIAGASDTQYF.